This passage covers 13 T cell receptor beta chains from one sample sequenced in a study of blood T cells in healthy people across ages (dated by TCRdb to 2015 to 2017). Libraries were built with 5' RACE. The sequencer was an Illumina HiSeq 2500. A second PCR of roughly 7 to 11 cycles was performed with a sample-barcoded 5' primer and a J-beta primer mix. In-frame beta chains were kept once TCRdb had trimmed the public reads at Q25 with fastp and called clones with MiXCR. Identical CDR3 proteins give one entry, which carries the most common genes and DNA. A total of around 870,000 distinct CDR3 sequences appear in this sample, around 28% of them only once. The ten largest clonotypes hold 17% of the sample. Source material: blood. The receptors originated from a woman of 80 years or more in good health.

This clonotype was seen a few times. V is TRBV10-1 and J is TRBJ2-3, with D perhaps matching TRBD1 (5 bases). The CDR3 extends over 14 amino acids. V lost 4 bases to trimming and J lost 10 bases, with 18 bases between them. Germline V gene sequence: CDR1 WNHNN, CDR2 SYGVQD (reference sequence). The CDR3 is CASSGQRTGVSQYF. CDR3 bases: TGCGCCAGCAGTGGCCAAAGAACAGGCGTCTCGCAGTATTTT.

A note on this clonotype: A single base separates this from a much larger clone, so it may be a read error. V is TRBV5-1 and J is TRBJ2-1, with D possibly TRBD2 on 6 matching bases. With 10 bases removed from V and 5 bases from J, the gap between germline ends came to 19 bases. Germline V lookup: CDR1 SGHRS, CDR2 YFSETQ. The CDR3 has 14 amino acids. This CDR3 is CAGNPGTQDNEQFF. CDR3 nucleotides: TGCGCCGGCAACCCCGGGACTCAAGACAATGAGCAGTTCTTC.

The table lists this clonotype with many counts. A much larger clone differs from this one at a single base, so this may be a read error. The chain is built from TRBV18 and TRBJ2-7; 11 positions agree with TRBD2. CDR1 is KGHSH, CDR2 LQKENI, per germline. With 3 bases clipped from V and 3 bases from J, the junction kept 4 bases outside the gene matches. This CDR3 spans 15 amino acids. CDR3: CASSPRTSGCYEQYF. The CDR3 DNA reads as TGTGCCAGCTCACCGAGGACTAGCGGGTGCTACGAGCAGTACTTC.

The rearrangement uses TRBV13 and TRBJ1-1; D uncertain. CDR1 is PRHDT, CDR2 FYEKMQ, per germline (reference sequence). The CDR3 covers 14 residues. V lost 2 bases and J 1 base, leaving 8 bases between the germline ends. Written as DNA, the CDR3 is TGTGCCAGCAGCTTAAACTCAGGGAACACTGAAGCTTTCTTT. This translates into CASSLNSGNTEAFF. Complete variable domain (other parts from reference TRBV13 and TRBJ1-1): AAGVIQSPRHLIKEKRETATLKCYPIPRHDTVYWYQQGPGQDPQFLISFYEKMQSDKGSIPDRFSAQQFSDYHSELNMSSLELGDSALYFCASSLNSGNTEAFFGQGTRLTVV.

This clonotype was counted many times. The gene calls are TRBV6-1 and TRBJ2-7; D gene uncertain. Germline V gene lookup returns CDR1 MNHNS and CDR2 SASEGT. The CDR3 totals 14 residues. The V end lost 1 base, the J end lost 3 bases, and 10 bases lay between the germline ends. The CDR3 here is CASSEVAESYEQYF. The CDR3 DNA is TGTGCCAGCAGTGAAGTGGCAGAAAGCTACGAGCAGTACTTC.

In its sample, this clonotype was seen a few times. CDR3 DNA: TGTGCCAGCAGCCGCTCGACTAGCGGAGGGGGCGAGCAGTACTTC. Protein product: CASSRSTSGGGEQYF. The chain links TRBV3-1 to TRBJ2-7, with 9 bases matching TRBD2. The V and J ends lost 4 bases and 6 bases, in that order; junction bases with no gene match: 10. CDR1 LGHDT and CDR2 YNNKEL come from the germline V gene (reference sequence). The CDR3 covers 15 residues.

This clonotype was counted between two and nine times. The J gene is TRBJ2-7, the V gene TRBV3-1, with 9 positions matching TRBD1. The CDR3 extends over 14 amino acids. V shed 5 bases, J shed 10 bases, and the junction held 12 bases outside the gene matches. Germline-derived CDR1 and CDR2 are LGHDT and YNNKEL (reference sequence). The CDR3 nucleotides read TGTGCCAGCAGCGGGACAGGGAATCGGGAGATCCAGTACTTC. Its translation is CASSGTGNREIQYF.

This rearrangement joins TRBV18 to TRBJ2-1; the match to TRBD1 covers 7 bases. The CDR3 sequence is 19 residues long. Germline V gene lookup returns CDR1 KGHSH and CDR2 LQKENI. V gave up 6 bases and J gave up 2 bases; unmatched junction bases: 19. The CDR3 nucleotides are TGTGCCAGCTCGCGTAGGGCAGGGGGTCCCACGACCCCCTACAATGAGCAGTTCTTC. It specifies CASSRRAGGPTTPYNEQFF.

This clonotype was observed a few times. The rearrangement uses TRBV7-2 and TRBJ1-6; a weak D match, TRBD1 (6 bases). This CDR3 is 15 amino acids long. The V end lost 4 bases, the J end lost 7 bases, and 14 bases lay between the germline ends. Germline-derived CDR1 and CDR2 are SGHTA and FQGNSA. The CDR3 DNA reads TGTGCCAGCAGCTCATCGCGGGGGGGCAATTCACCCCTCCACTTT. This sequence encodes CASSSSRGGNSPLHF.

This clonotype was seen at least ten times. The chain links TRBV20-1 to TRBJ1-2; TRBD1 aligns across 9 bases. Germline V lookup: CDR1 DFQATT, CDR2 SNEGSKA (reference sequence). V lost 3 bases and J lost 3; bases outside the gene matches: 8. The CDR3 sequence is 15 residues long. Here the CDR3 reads CSARAGDRDYYGYTF. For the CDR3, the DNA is TGCAGTGCTAGGGCCGGGGACAGGGATTACTATGGCTACACCTTC.

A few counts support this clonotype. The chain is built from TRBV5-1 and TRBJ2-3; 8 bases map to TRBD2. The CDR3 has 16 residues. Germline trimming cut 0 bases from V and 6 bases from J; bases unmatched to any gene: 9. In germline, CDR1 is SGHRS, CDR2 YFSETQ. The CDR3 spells CASSLAGAGEPDTQYF. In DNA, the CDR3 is TGCGCCAGCAGCTTGGCCGGAGCGGGGGAGCCTGATACGCAGTATTTT.

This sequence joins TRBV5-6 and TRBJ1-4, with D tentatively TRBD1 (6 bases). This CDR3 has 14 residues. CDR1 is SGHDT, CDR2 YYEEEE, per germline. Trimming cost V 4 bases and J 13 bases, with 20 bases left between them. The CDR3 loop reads CASSTGQNRVGLFF. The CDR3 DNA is TGTGCCAGCAGCACCGGACAGAACCGCGTAGGACTGTTTTTT.

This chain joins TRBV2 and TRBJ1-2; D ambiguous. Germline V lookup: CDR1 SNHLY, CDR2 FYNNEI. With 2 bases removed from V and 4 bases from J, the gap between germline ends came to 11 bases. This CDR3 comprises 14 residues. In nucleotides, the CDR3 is TGTGCCAGCAGTGAATACACGGGAAGCTATGGCTACACCTTC. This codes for CASSEYTGSYGYTF.